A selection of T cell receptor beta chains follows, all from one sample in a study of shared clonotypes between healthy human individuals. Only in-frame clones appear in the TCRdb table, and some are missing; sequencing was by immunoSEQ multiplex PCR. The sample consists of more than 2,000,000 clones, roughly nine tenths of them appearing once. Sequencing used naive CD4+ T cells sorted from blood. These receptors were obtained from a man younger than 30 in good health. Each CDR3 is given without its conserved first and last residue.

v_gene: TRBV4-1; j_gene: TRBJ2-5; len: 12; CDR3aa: ASSQGQGYETQY
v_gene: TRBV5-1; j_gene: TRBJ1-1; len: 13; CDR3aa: ASSAQGLENTEAF
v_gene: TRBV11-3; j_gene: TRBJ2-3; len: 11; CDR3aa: ASSGLSTDTQY
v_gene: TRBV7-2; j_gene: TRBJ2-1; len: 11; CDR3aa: ASSLRAYNEQF
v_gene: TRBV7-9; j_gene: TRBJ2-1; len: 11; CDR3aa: ASSSRKNNEQF
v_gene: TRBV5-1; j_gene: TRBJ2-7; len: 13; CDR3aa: ASSLANGPIYEQY
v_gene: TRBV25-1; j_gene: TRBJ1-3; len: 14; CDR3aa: ASSQQGASSGNTIY
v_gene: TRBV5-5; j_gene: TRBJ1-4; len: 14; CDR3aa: ASSLLGGQTNEKLF
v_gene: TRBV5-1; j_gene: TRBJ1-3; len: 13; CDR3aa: ASSFGDKSGNTIY
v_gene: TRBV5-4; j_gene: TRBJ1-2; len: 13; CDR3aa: ASSSRDRGLAGYT
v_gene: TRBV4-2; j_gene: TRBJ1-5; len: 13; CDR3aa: ASSQDGRGNQPQH
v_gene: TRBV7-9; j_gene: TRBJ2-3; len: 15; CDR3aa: ASSPRTQTGSTDTQY
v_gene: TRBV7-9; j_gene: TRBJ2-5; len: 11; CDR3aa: ASSRKGGETQY
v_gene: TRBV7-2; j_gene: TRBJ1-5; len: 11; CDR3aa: ASSLVQGQPQH
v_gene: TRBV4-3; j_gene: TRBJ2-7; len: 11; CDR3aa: ASSHRGAYEQY
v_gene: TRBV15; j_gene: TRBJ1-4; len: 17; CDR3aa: ATSRDRGRGKSTNEKLF
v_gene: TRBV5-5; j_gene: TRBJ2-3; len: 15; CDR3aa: ASSLHSRTETRNTQY
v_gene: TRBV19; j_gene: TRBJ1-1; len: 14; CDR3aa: ASSPMTGAVNTEAF
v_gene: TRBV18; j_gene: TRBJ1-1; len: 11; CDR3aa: ASSSQGAAEAF
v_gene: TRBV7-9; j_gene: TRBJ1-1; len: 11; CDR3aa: ASSSDGNTEAF
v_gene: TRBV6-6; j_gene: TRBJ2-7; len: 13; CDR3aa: ASSSASGDLYEQY
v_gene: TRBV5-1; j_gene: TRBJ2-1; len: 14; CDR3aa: ASSSPNRGAYNEQF
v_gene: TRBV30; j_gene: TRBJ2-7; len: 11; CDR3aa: AWSDSFSYEQY
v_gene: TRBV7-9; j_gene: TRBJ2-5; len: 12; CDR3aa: ASSATGPQETQY
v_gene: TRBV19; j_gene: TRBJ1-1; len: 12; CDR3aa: ASSSQGAGTEAF
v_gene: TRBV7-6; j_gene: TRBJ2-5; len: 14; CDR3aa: ASRLAGGGIQETQY